The present entry profiles one T cell receptor (beta chain) with its context. In its sample, this clonotype was seen many times. This receptor's antigen is unknown. The record has no base qualities; no much larger clone is one base away. TCR beta CDR3 regions were amplified from RNA transcripts. The first round of RT-PCR for the TCR CDR3 was performed with the HTBI primer set and the Qiagen OneStep RT-PCR kit. Libraries were constructed in a second round of multiplex PCR, after which size selection and purification were performed. Sequencing of the libraries was done on an Illumina HiSeq2000 using paired-end 100 bp reads. In the paper's pipeline: Raw data were processed with SOAPnuke, discarding reads with adapters, uncalled bases, mean Phred below 15, or no exact constant-primer or identifier match. COPE v1.2.5 was used to merge high-quality paired reads, and clonotypes were defined as unique nucleotide sequences. Clonotypes were aligned to IMGT TRBV, TRBD and TRBJ reference segments using MiTCR v1.1. Only V-J combinations with frequency above 0.0001, covering about 99% of repertoires, were analysed. A TCS score was defined as the ratio between F50 (clonal expansion) and ExV (chaos), using BLOSUM62-based TCRdist between CDR3 peptides within each V-J. Welch's t-statistics and random forest reduced roughly 540 V-J features to around 14, which were used in a naive Bayes classifier (R e1071). TCRdb reprocessed the public reads (quality trimming at Q25 with fastp, clone calling with MiXCR) and kept in-frame beta chains. Every distinct CDR3 protein forms one entry, paired with its most common genes and DNA. TCRdb's processing, not the study's, gives the V and J calls here. Across this sample there are a few hundred thousand distinct CDR3 sequences, with about 14% seen only once. Less than 25% of the sample rests with the top ten.

This specimen belongs to a study of T cells in Graves' hyperthyroidism and ophthalmopathy (dated by TCRdb to between 2017 and 2020). Study-wide context: Peripheral blood was collected at initial diagnosis, before any treatment. To identify distinguishing TCR V-J signatures, a discovery cohort of about 100 patients was used, comprising 40 to 45 with Graves' ophthalmopathy and some 60 with stable Graves' hyperthyroidism. Whether ophthalmopathy could be predicted prospectively was tested in an independent validation cohort made up of approximately 19 hyperthyroidism patients plus 17 patients who later progressed to ophthalmopathy. The approximately 100 discovery patients were divided at random into training and test sets in a 7:3 ratio. In about 6 Graves' hyperthyroidism patients, the study also compared T-cell repertoires from thyroid tissue with T-cell repertoires from blood. Following sampling, methimazole starting at 30 mg daily was given to hyperthyroidism patients, and high-dose intravenous methylprednisolone was given to ophthalmopathy patients. TCR Vbeta CDR3 sequencing of 120 to 150 peripheral blood samples (around 45 ophthalmopathy, 70 to 85 hyperthyroidism and roughly 17 progressor patients) is reported in the paper. What the work shows at the level of the full study, not this receptor alone: In cross-validation, a model built on a 13 V-J signature told ophthalmopathy apart from stable hyperthyroidism with approximately 90% sensitivity and about 81% specificity, and in testing the same model reached 80%/75%. Most expanded thyroid clonotypes (frequency above 0.001) were also detected in blood, a finding suggesting that blood repertoires may reflect thyroid immune responses. Sample size was not statistically predetermined, and blinding of investigators to group allocation was not performed. In validation, the model predicted progression to ophthalmopathy with roughly 70% sensitivity and approximately 78% specificity, a median of approximately 6.5 months before onset.

Hyperthyroidism patients were newly diagnosed, had a disease duration of under 2 months, and were aged 18 to 65 years. Any patient with an uncontrolled infection, another autoimmune disease, pregnancy or lactation was excluded. Clinical symptoms, serum thyroxine and TRAb, thyroid ultrasound, and orbital computed tomography formed the basis for the diagnoses. For progressor patients, blood was drawn at the first diagnosis of hyperthyroidism, before any ophthalmopathy symptoms had appeared. PBMCs were separated from 10 ml of fresh peripheral blood using Ficoll-Paque density gradient centrifugation. Progressor patients were first diagnosed with Graves' hyperthyroidism and then developed ophthalmopathy during follow-up. Total RNA was extracted with Trizol reagent, and quality was checked on an Agilent 2100 Bioanalyzer. The sequencing sample was made of blood. This TCR derives from a man under 40 with Graves' hyperthyroidism that later progressed to Graves' ophthalmopathy.

CDR3 protein: CASSEAGTGHTGELFF. The DNA is TGTGCCAGCAGTGAAGCAGGGACAGGGCACACCGGGGAGCTGTTTTTT. The V gene is TRBV6-1 and the J gene is TRBJ2-2, and 9 junction bases match TRBD1. The CDR3, cysteine through phenylalanine, is 16 amino acids long. The CDR3 DNA has 48 bases and is translated from base 1. In the germline V gene, CDR1 corresponds to MNHNS and CDR2 to SASEGT. For this chain, trimming is 0 bases at the V end and 3 bases at the J end, and the number of junction bases without a gene match is 2.